The rows below give T cell receptor beta chains drawn from one sample of a study of blood T cell repertoires in COVID-19. Assay: immunoSEQ multiplex PCR; the TCRdb copy retains only in-frame clones and omits some. Found here are over 80,000 clones, approximately 86% of them singletons; the top ten hold 0.95% to 1.5%. Sequencing was done on a sample of peripheral blood. The receptors were sampled from a man of 80 years or more with active or convalescent COVID-19. Each CDR3 is given with its conserved first and last residue. D genes are given only for firm matches. Size tells how often a clone was seen (once, few, many) or the class of an expanded clone, and some rows leave it out.

>TRBV5-4|-|TRBJ1-1|14|-
TGTGCCAGCAGCTTGGCCCGGTCGAACACTGAAGCTTTCTTT
CASSLARSNTEAFF
>TRBV3-1/TRBV3-2|-|TRBJ2-7|12|-
TGTGCCAGCAGCCAATCTACCTACGAGCAGTACTTC
CASSQSTYEQYF
>TRBV9|-|TRBJ1-2|18|TRBD1
TGTGCCAGCAGCGGATACAGGGGGCATGTTATTCCCTACTATGGCTACACCTTC
CASSGYRGHVIPYYGYTF
>TRBV19|once|TRBJ2-3|12|TRBD1
TGTGCCAGTAGTAGAAAACAGGGGTCGCAGTATTTT
CASSRKQGSQYF
>TRBV10-3|-|TRBJ1-2|13|-
TGTGCCATCAGTGACCGGACTGACTATGGCTACACCTTC
CAISDRTDYGYTF
>TRBV10-3|-|TRBJ2-6|18|TRBD2
TGTGCCATCAGTGAGTCGGGAGGGGTCAGTTCTGGGGCCAACGTCCTGACTTTC
CAISESGGVSSGANVLTF
>TRBV27|-|TRBJ2-1|14|-
TGTGCCAGCAGAAGTCAGGCCGTTCACAATGAGCAGTTCTTC
CASRSQAVHNEQFF
>TRBV18|-|TRBJ1-2|14|-
TGTGCCAGCTCCGAGTCAGGGGAATGGAATGGCTACACCTTC
CASSESGEWNGYTF
>TRBV28|-|TRBJ1-1|15|TRBD1
TGTGCCAGCAGCTCCCCCGGGACAGGGCACACTGAAGCTTTCTTT
CASSSPGTGHTEAFF
>TRBV4-2|-|TRBJ2-2|15|-
TGTGCCAGCAGCTCTAGAAGCCGGGACACCGGGGAGCTGTTTTTT
CASSSRSRDTGELFF
>TRBV3-1/TRBV3-2|-|TRBJ1-1|13|TRBD1
TGTGCCAGCAGCCAAGGCAGGGGGACTGAAGCTTTCTTT
CASSQGRGTEAFF
>TRBV12-3/TRBV12-4|-|TRBJ1-1|12|-
TGTGCCAGCAGCAGGGTGAACACTGAAGCTTTCTTT
CASSRVNTEAFF
>TRBV3-1/TRBV3-2|-|TRBJ2-7|16|TRBD1
TGTGCCAGCAGCCAAGATCTTTTAGGGACAGCTAACGAGCAGTACTTC
CASSQDLLGTANEQYF
>TRBV7-3|-|TRBJ2-1|14|-
TGTGCCAGCAGCCCCGGGACATCATACAATGAGCAGTTCTTC
CASSPGTSYNEQFF
>TRBV5-1|-|TRBJ2-1|15|TRBD2
TGCGCCAGTAGACTAGCGGGAGGGTCCTACAATGAGCAGTTCTTC
CASRLAGGSYNEQFF
>TRBV30|once|TRBJ1-6|14|-
TGTGCCTGGAGGGCGGGGGCCGGTTCTTCACCCCTCCACTTT
CAWRAGAGSSPLHF
>TRBV14|-|TRBJ2-3|15|-
TGTGCCAGCAGCCAAGATTCGTCCTGGCAGGGTACGCAGTATTTT
CASSQDSSWQGTQYF
>TRBV5-1|-|TRBJ1-2|15|-
TGCGCCAGCAGCTTGGAGAGCGACGGGAACGGAGGCTACACCTTC
CASSLESDGNGGYTF
>TRBV7-9|once|TRBJ2-7|14|-
TGTGCCAGCAGCTTATCAGGGGTCTCCTACGAGCAGTACTTC
CASSLSGVSYEQYF
>TRBV5-5|-|TRBJ1-2|14|TRBD1
TGTGCCAGCACACCGGGACAGGGTCCCCATGGCTACACCTTC
CASTPGQGPHGYTF